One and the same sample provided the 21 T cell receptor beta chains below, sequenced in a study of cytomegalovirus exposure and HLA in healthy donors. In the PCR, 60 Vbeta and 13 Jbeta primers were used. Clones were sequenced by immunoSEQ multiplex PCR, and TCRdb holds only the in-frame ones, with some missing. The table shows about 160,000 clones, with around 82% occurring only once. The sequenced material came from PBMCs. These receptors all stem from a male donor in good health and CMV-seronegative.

The CDR3 spells CASSPRRNDYNEQFF. The DNA for the CDR3 is TGTGCCAGCAGTCCGAGGCGCAACGATTACAATGAGCAGTTCTTC. V usage is TRBV13 and J usage is TRBJ2-1; D is unclear. Germline-derived CDR1 and CDR2 are PRHDT and FYEKMQ (reference sequence). CDR3 length: 15 amino acids. Trimming shortened V by 6 bases and J by 4 bases, and 16 bases separated the two germline ends.

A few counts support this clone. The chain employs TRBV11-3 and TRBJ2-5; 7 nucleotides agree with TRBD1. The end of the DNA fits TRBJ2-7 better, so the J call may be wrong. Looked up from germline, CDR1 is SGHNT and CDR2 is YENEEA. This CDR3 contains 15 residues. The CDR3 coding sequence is TGTGCCAGCAGCTTTAGACAGGGTCCCGACTACGAGCAGTACTTC. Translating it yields CASSFRQGPDYEQYF.

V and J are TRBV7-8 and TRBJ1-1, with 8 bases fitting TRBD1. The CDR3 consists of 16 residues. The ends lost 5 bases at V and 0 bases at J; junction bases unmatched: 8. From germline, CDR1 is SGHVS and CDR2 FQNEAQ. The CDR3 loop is CASSVSRDRMNTEAFF. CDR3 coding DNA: TGTGCCAGCAGCGTATCCCGGGACAGGATGAACACTGAAGCTTTCTTT.

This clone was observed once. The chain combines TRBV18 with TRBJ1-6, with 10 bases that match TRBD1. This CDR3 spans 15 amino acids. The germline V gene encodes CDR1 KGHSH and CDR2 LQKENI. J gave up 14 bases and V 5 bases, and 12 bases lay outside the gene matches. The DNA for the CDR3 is TGTGCCAGCTCAATTACGGACAGGGGGTTCGTCACCCTCCACTTT. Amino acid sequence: CASSITDRGFVTLHF. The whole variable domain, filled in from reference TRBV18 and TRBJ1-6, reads NAGVMQNPRHLVRRRGQEARLRCSPMKGHSHVYWYRQLPEEGLKFMVYLQKENIIDESGMPKERFSAEFPKEGPSILRIQQVVRGDSAAYFCASSITDRGFVTLHFGNGTRLTVT.

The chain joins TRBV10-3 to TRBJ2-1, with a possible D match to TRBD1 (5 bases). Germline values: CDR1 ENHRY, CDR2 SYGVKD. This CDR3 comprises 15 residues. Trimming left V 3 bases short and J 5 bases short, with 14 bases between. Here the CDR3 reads CAISENQMGHNEQFF. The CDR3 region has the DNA TGTGCCATCAGTGAAAACCAGATGGGGCACAATGAGCAGTTCTTC.

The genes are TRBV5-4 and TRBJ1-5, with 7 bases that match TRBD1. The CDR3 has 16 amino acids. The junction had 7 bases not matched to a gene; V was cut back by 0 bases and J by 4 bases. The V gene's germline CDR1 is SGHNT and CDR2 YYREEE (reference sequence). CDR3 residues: CASSLGTGQQNQPQHF. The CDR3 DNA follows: TGTGCCAGCAGCTTGGGTACGGGACAGCAGAATCAGCCCCAGCATTTT.

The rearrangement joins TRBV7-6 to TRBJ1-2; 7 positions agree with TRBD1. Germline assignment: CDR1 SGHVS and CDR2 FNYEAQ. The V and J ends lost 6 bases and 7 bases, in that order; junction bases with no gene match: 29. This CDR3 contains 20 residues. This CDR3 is CASSQGTRMGAERQGPGYTF. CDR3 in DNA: TGTGCCAGCAGTCAGGGAACACGGATGGGCGCGGAAAGACAGGGCCCTGGCTACACCTTC.

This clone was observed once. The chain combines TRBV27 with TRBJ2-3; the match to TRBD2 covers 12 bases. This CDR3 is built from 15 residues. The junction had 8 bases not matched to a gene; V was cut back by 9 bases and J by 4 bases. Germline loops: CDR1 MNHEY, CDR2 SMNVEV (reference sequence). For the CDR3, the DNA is TGTGCCAGTCATCTAGCGGGAGGGCCCGCAGATACGCAGTATTTT. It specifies CASHLAGGPADTQYF.

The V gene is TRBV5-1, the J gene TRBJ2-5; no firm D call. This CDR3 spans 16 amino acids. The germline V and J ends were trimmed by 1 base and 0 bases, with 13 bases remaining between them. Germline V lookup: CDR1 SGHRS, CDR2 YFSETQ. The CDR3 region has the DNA TGCGCCAGCAGCTTGTCCCTGTCCAGTGACCAAGAGACCCAGTACTTC. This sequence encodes CASSLSLSSDQETQYF.

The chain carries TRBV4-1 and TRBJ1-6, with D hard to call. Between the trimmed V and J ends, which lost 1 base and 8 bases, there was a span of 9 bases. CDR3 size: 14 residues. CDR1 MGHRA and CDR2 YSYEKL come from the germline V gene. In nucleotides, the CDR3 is TGCGCCAGCAGCCAAGTAAGTACGGATTCACCCCTCCACTTT. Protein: CASSQVSTDSPLHF.

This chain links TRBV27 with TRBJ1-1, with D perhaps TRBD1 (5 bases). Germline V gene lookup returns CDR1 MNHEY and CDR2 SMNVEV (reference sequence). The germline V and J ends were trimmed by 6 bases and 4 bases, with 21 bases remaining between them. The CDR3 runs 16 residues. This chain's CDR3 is CASRYHTDTRSTEAFF. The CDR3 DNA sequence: TGTGCCAGCAGGTATCATACGGACACAAGGTCCACTGAAGCTTTCTTT.

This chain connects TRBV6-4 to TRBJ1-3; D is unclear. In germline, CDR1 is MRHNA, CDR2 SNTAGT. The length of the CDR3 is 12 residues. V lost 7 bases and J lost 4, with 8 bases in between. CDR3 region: CASIYLGNTIYF. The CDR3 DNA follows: TGTGCCAGCATCTACCTGGGAAACACCATATATTTT.

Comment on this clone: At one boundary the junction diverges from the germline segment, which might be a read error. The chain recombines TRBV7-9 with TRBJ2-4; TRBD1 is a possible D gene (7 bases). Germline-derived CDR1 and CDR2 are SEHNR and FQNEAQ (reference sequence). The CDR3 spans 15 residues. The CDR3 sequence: CSSSIQGSGANIQYF. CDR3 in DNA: TGTTCCAGCAGCATACAGGGGTCGGGGGCAAACATTCAGTACTTC.

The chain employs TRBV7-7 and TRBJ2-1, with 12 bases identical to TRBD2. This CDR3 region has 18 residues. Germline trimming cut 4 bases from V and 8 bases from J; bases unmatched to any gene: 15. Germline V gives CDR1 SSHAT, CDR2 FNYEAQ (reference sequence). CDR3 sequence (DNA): TGTGCCAGCAGCTCCCACCTACCGACTAGCGGGAGAGGCCATGAGCAGTTCTTC. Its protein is CASSSHLPTSGRGHEQFF.

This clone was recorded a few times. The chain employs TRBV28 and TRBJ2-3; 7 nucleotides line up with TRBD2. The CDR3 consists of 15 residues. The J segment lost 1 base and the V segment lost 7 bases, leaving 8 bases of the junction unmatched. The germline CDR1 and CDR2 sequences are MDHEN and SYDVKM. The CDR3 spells CASTYQTSGTDTQYF. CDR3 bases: TGTGCCAGCACATACCAAACTAGCGGCACAGATACGCAGTATTTT.

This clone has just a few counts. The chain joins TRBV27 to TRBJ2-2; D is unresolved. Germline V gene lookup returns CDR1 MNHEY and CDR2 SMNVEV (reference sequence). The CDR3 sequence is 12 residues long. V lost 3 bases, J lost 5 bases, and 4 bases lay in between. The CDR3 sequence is CASSFGTGELFF. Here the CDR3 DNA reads TGTGCCAGCAGTTTCGGGACCGGGGAGCTGTTTTTT.

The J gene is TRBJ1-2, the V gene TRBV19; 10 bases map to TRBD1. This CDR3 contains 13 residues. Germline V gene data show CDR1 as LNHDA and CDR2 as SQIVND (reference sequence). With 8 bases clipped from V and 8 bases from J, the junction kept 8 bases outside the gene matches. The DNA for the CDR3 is TGTGCCAGTGGGGCCGGGACAGGGGTCGGCTACACCTTC. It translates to CASGAGTGVGYTF.

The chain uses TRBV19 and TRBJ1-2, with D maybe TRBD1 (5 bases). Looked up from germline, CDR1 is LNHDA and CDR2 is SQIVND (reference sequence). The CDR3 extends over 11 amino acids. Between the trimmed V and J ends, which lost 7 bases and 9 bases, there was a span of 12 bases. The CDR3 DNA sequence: TGTGCCAGTAACACCCCGGACAGCTACACCTTC. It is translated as CASNTPDSYTF.

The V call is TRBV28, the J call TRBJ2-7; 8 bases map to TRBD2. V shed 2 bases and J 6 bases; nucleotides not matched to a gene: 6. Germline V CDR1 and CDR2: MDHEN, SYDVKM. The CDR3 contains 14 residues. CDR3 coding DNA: TGTGCCAGCAGTTTACCCGGGAGGGGAGGCGAGCAGTACTTC. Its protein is CASSLPGRGGEQYF.

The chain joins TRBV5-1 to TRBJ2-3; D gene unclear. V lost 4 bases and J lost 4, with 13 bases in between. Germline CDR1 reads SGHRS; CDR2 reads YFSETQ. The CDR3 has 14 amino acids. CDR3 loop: CASSGSRISDTQYF. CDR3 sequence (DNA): TGCGCCAGCAGCGGTAGCCGAATCTCAGATACGCAGTATTTT. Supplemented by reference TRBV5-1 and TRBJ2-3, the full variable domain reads KAGVTQTPRYLIKTRGQQVTLSCSPISGHRSVSWYQQTPGQGLQFLFEYFSETQRNKGNFPGRFSGRQFSNSRSEMNVSTLELGDSALYLCASSGSRISDTQYFGPGTRLTVL.

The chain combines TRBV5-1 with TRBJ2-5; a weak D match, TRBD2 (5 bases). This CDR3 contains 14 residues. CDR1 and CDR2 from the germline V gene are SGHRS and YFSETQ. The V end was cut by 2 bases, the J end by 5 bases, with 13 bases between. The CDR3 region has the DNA TGCGCCAGCAGCTTAGGAACCCCGGGGGAGACCCAGTACTTC. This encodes CASSLGTPGETQYF.